This T cell receptor (beta chain) was found in a study of OX40 agonist ivuxolimab in advanced cancers. About the study: The patients received agonistic anti-OX40 (CD134) antibody ivuxolimab.

The CDR3 has 13 residues. V was cut by 11 bases and J by 0 bases, with 11 bases left in between. Germline CDR1 MNHNS, CDR2 SASEGT. Points from the study as a whole: Averaging showed that CD8+ T cells had more expanded clones than CD4+ did. At doses 0.1 to 3.0 mg/kg, CD4+ and CD8+ clones expanded.

TCRdb keeps only in-frame clones here, not all; method: immunoSEQ multiplex PCR. The table shows about 81,000 clones, with 88% occurring only once. This clone occurred once. Its specificity is unknown. V is TRBV6-1 and J is TRBJ2-1; D is unclear. The sequence came from an adult with an advanced solid tumor such as melanoma, head and neck, liver or kidney cancer. Sequenced here: CD4+ or CD8+ T cells sorted from blood, sampled in a trial of the OX40 agonist ivuxolimab. CDR3 DNA sequence: TGTGCCGGTCGCAGGAGCTCCTACAATGAGCAGTTCTTC. Translated: CAGRRSSYNEQFF.